One and the same sample provided the 24 T cell receptor beta chains below, sequenced in a study of shared clonotypes between healthy human individuals. Sequenced by immunoSEQ multiplex PCR; TCRdb stores in-frame clones only, minus some. Among roughly 2,500,000 clones listed, 80% to 95% were seen once. The source material was naive CD4+ T cells from PBMCs. The subset here: CD45RA+ positively selected. These TCRs come from a man in his late teens or twenties in good health. Some clones in this sample may be carry-over from other donors' samples.

In this sample, this clone turned up once. This chain links TRBV27 with TRBJ1-1; a possible D gene is TRBD1 (6 bases). Trimming removed 3 bases from V and 4 bases from J, with 12 bases in between. The CDR3 has 14 amino acids. Germline assignment: CDR1 MNHEY and CDR2 SMNVEV (reference sequence). CDR3 in DNA: TGTGCCAGCAGTTTGGGGACAAGGAGCACTGAAGCTTTCTTT. Translation: CASSLGTRSTEAFF.

This chain connects TRBV4-1 to TRBJ1-5, with D possibly matching TRBD1 (5 bases). Germline V gene lookup returns CDR1 MGHRA and CDR2 YSYEKL. The CDR3 is made up of 15 amino acids. V gave up 2 bases and J gave up 2 bases, with 10 bases separating them. The DNA of the CDR3 is TGCGCCAGCAGCCAACCAGGGAAAGGCAATCAGCCCCAGCATTTT. It translates to CASSQPGKGNQPQHF.

A single count supports this clone. The genes are TRBV5-1 and TRBJ2-2; the D gene is possibly TRBD2 (5 bases). Trimming took 4 bases from V and 2 from J, leaving 6 bases between them. CDR1 is SGHRS, CDR2 YFSETQ, per germline. The CDR3 is 13 residues long. The DNA for the CDR3 is TGCGCCAGCAGCCGGGGAAACACCGGGGAGCTGTTTTTT. This translates into CASSRGNTGELFF.

The J gene is TRBJ2-2, the V gene TRBV4-1; D not certain. V was cut by 1 base and J by 3 bases, with 9 bases left in between. Looked up from germline, CDR1 is MGHRA and CDR2 is YSYEKL. CDR3 size: 15 residues. CDR3 bases: TGCGCCAGCAGCCAAGTAACACTTTACACCGGGGAGCTGTTTTTT. It specifies CASSQVTLYTGELFF.

This clone appeared a few times. The chain employs TRBV10-3 and TRBJ1-5; the D is unclear. The V gene lost 5 bases and the J gene lost 15 bases, with 17 bases spanning the gap. Germline V CDR1 and CDR2: ENHRY, SYGVKD. This CDR3 has 12 amino acids. The CDR3 loop is CAISTDTRLLHF. CDR3 in DNA: TGTGCCATCAGTACCGACACTCGGCTCTTGCATTTT.

This clone occurred once. The gene calls are TRBV28 and TRBJ2-7; 9 bases fit TRBD1. The V gene end was trimmed by 2 bases and the J gene end by 7 bases; junction bases not matched to a gene: 6. The CDR3 extends over 14 amino acids. Germline V gene lookup returns CDR1 MDHEN and CDR2 SYDVKM. CDR3 protein: CASSLRQGVREQYF. The CDR3 coding sequence is TGTGCCAGCAGTTTAAGACAGGGGGTACGGGAGCAGTACTTC.

V and J are TRBV5-6 and TRBJ2-7; 8 bases are shared with TRBD2. The J segment lost 2 bases and the V segment lost 4 bases, leaving 17 bases of the junction unmatched. Looked up from germline, CDR1 is SGHDT and CDR2 is YYEEEE. The CDR3 totals 18 residues. As DNA, the CDR3 is TGTGCCAGCAGCCAACCGGGGGTGGGGCTAGCGGGCACCTACGAGCAGTACTTC. Protein product: CASSQPGVGLAGTYEQYF.

This clone was observed a single time. CDR3 nucleotides: TGTGCCAGCAGTGACCGGGGGTTCCAGAACACTGAAGCTTTCTTT. This translates into CASSDRGFQNTEAFF. The J gene is TRBJ1-1, the V gene TRBV7-9; the D gene is possibly TRBD1 (5 bases). From germline, CDR1 is SEHNR and CDR2 FQNEAQ (reference sequence). Trimming pared 6 bases from V and 1 base from J, leaving 15 bases between. The CDR3 totals 15 residues.

The rearrangement uses TRBV2 and TRBJ2-7; TRBD1 aligns across 8 bases. With 7 bases clipped from V and 6 bases from J, the junction kept 8 bases outside the gene matches. The CDR3 runs 13 residues. The germline V gene encodes CDR1 SNHLY and CDR2 FYNNEI. The CDR3 sequence is CASTVRTGLEQYF. CDR3 DNA: TGTGCCAGCACCGTAAGGACAGGGCTCGAGCAGTACTTC.

The chain couples TRBV28 to TRBJ2-4; perhaps D is TRBD1 or TRBD2 (5 bases each). The CDR3 consists of 12 residues. Germline lookup yields CDR1 MDHEN and CDR2 SYDVKM. Trimming took 3 bases from V and 9 from J, leaving 9 bases between them. CDR3 nucleotide sequence: TGTGCCAGCAGTTTGGGGGTCGGCATTCAGTACTTC. It is translated as CASSLGVGIQYF.

This rearrangement joins TRBV6-1 to TRBJ1-4; D uncertain. Germline assignment: CDR1 MNHNS and CDR2 SASEGT. CDR3 length: 11 amino acids. Trimming took 3 bases from V and 10 from J, leaving 6 bases between them. CDR3 DNA sequence: TGTGCCAGCAGTGATTTCGGAAAACTGTTTTTT. It codes for CASSDFGKLFF.

The chain is built from TRBV5-1 and TRBJ2-7; the match to TRBD1 covers 7 bases. Trimming removed 3 bases from V and 2 bases from J; junction bases left unmatched: 5. The V gene's germline CDR1 is SGHRS and CDR2 YFSETQ. The CDR3 totals 14 residues. CDR3 sequence: CASSSTGITYEQYF. In DNA, the CDR3 is TGCGCCAGCAGCTCGACAGGGATCACCTACGAGCAGTACTTC.

The V and J genes are TRBV5-6 and TRBJ2-7, with D perhaps matching TRBD2 (5 bases). Deletions cut 4 bases from V and 0 bases from J, with 14 bases between. The germline V gene has CDR1 SGHDT and CDR2 YYEEEE. This CDR3 is 15 amino acids long. Here the CDR3 reads CASSRGPPSSYEQYF. CDR3 sequence (DNA): TGTGCCAGCAGCCGCGGGCCACCAAGCTCCTACGAGCAGTACTTC.

The rearrangement links TRBV19 to TRBJ1-5; no firm D call. V was shortened by 3 bases and J by 5 bases, with 14 bases between the two germline ends. This CDR3 is 15 amino acids long. Germline CDR1 and CDR2: LNHDA and SQIVND (reference sequence). CDR3 region: CASSISITLHQPQHF. DNA for the CDR3: TGTGCCAGTAGTATTTCTATTACTCTCCATCAGCCCCAGCATTTT.

CDR3 nucleotides: TGTGCCAGCAGCACAATATCCCGGGACAGGGCCTACGAGCAGTACTTC. The encoded protein is CASSTISRDRAYEQYF. The chain is built from TRBV11-3 and TRBJ2-7, with 9 bases that match TRBD1. The CDR3 sequence is 16 residues long. With V trimmed by 5 bases and J by 2 bases, 10 bases remained unmatched. Germline values: CDR1 SGHNT, CDR2 YENEEA.

The chain links TRBV7-3 to TRBJ2-1; D remains ambiguous. Trimming shortened V by 5 bases and J by 0 bases, and 14 bases separated the two germline ends. The CDR3 is made up of 16 amino acids. Germline V gene lookup returns CDR1 SGHTA and CDR2 FQGTGA. CDR3 DNA: TGTGCCAGCAGCGTGGAAGCTTTAACCTCCTACAATGAGCAGTTCTTC. Translated, it gives CASSVEALTSYNEQFF.

This sequence joins TRBV6-5 and TRBJ2-7; the match to TRBD2 covers 9 bases. This CDR3 is 14 amino acids long. V dropped 4 bases and J dropped 5; count of bases not matched to a gene: 6. The germline CDR1 and CDR2 sequences are MNHEY and SVGAGI. CDR3 nucleotide sequence: TGTGCCAGCAGTTCGAGGACTAGCGCCGACGAGCAGTACTTC. It is translated as CASSSRTSADEQYF.

The chain joins TRBV7-9 to TRBJ1-6, with a possible D match to TRBD1 (5 bases). This CDR3 region has 14 residues. The ends were cut back, 2 bases at V and 8 bases at J, with 10 bases in the middle. Germline loops: CDR1 SEHNR, CDR2 FQNEAQ (reference sequence). The CDR3 DNA sequence: TGTGCCAGCAGCTTAAGGGGATGGGATTCACCCCTCCACTTT. This translates into CASSLRGWDSPLHF.

The V call is TRBV11-2, the J call TRBJ2-7; the D is unclear. Trimming pared 5 bases from V and 4 bases from J, leaving 15 bases between. Germline-derived CDR1 and CDR2 are SGHAT and FQNNGV. This CDR3 comprises 14 residues. The CDR3 DNA reads as TGTGCCAGCAGCCTTACTAAAAGCGCGTACGAGCAGTACTTC. It specifies CASSLTKSAYEQYF.

The table lists this clone with a count of one. The V and J genes are TRBV7-9 and TRBJ1-1, with 8 bases that match TRBD1. With V trimmed by 6 bases and J by 3 bases, 6 bases remained unmatched. The CDR3 covers 14 residues. Looked up from germline, CDR1 is SEHNR and CDR2 is FQNEAQ (reference sequence). The CDR3 nucleotides read TGTGCCAGCAGTCCTGGACAGGGTGACACTGAAGCTTTCTTT. Protein sequence: CASSPGQGDTEAFF. The entire variable domain, with the rest obtained from reference TRBV7-9 and TRBJ1-1, is as follows: DTGVSQNPRHKITKRGQNVTFRCDPISEHNRLYWYRQTLGQGPEFLTYFQNEAQLEKSRLLSDRFSAERPKGSFSTLEIQRTEQGDSAMYLCASSPGQGDTEAFFGQGTRLTVV.

This clone came up a few times. The J gene is TRBJ2-3, the V gene TRBV9; D possibly corresponds to TRBD1 (5 bases). The CDR3 is made up of 12 amino acids. V lost 3 bases and J lost 8, with 10 bases in between. Germline assignment: CDR1 SGDLS and CDR2 YYNGEE. The CDR3 DNA follows: TGTGCCAGCAGCGAGGACCAGGGTACGCAGTATTTT. It specifies CASSEDQGTQYF. Complete variable domain (other parts from reference TRBV9 and TRBJ2-3): DSGVTQTPKHLITATGQRVTLRCSPRSGDLSVYWYQQSLDQGLQFLIQYYNGEERAKGNILERFSAQQFPDLHSELNLSSLELGDSALYFCASSEDQGTQYFGPGTRLTVL.

The chain has TRBV5-1 and TRBJ2-1, with 9 bases matching TRBD1. The CDR3 covers 14 residues. Germline V gene sequence: CDR1 SGHRS, CDR2 YFSETQ. With V trimmed by 4 bases and J by 9 bases, 8 bases remained unmatched. The CDR3 bases are TGCGCCAGCAGCACCTCTGGACAGGGGACTGAGCAGTTCTTC. This encodes CASSTSGQGTEQFF.

The genes are TRBV18 and TRBJ2-2; a weak D match, TRBD1 (6 bases). Trimming removed 3 bases at V and 4 bases at J, with 15 bases between. The CDR3 runs to 16 residues. Germline loops: CDR1 KGHSH, CDR2 LQKENI. CDR3 protein: CASSPRQVGGTGELFF. CDR3 in DNA: TGTGCCAGCTCACCTCGACAGGTTGGGGGCACCGGGGAGCTGTTTTTT.

This chain links TRBV11-2 with TRBJ1-1; D ambiguous. Looked up from germline, CDR1 is SGHAT and CDR2 is FQNNGV. The CDR3 spans 12 residues. Trimming removed 0 bases at V and 8 bases at J, with 7 bases between. The CDR3 DNA sequence: TGTGCCAGCAGCTTAGATGGCGGGGAAGCTTTCTTT. This encodes CASSLDGGEAFF.